The rows below give T cell receptor beta chains drawn from one sample of a study of blood T cell repertoires in COVID-19. Libraries were prepared by immunoSEQ multiplex PCR; TCRdb keeps only in-frame clonotypes and omits some of them. The repertoire includes around 180,000 clones, about 84% of them detected once, and approximately 12% sits in the top ten. The sequenced sample was PBMCs or T cells enriched from blood (not recorded which). The receptors were sampled from a man aged 45-60 years who had recovered from COVID-19. Each CDR3 is given with its conserved first and last residue. The D gene is left open where the match is weak. Rows may omit the clone size; those that give it use once, few, many or a size class.

abundance	v_gene	j_gene	d_gene	CDR3aa	CDR3nt
NA	TRBV3-1/TRBV3-2	TRBJ2-5	NA	CASIRGARETQYF	TGTGCCAGCATCCGGGGGGCAAGAGAGACCCAGTACTTC
NA	TRBV25-1	TRBJ1-6	TRBD1	CASSLHAGQGLSPLHF	TGTGCCAGCAGCTTACATGCGGGACAGGGATTGTCACCCCTCCACTTT
NA	TRBV19	TRBJ1-5	TRBD1	CASSNKANRGLNQPQHF	TGTGCCAGTAGTAACAAGGCGAACAGGGGCTTGAATCAGCCCCAGCATTTT
NA	TRBV6-2/TRBV6-3	TRBJ1-1	NA	CASSYPPNPEAFF	TGTGCCAGCAGTTATCCGCCTAACCCTGAAGCTTTCTTT
once	TRBV21-1	TRBJ1-2	NA	CASSGHSKEVVFYGYTF	TGTGCCAGCAGCGGGCACAGCAAGGAGGTGGTCTTCTATGGCTACACCTTC
many	TRBV6-1	TRBJ2-5	NA	CASSEVVGARQETQYF	TGTGCCAGCAGTGAAGTAGTGGGGGCGCGCCAAGAGACCCAGTACTTC
NA	TRBV28	TRBJ1-4	NA	CASSSRTDLFF	TGTGCCAGCAGTTCCCGGACAGATCTGTTTTTT
NA	TRBV4-1	TRBJ1-5	TRBD1	CASSQGTGGFVGQPQHF	TGCGCCAGCAGCCAAGGGACAGGGGGCTTTGTTGGTCAGCCCCAGCATTTT
NA	TRBV9	TRBJ2-5	NA	CASSEGLPRTQYF	TGTGCCAGCAGCGAGGGACTCCCTCGGACCCAGTACTTC
NA	TRBV7-9	TRBJ2-1	TRBD1	CASSQLRGPYNEQFF	TGTGCCAGCAGCCAACTCAGGGGGCCATACAATGAGCAGTTCTTC
NA	TRBV10-3	TRBJ1-2	NA	CAISYRDSYTF	TGTGCCATCAGTTACAGGGATAGCTACACCTTC
NA	TRBV23-1	TRBJ1-2	TRBD1	CASSQSGTGYGYTF	TGCGCCAGCAGTCAATCCGGGACAGGTTACGGCTACACCTTC
NA	TRBV19	TRBJ1-5	NA	CASSSRGGSAQHF	TGTGCCAGTAGCTCCCGGGGGGGATCAGCCCAGCATTTT
NA	TRBV9	TRBJ1-6	NA	CASSAGETGNSPLHF	TGTGCCAGCAGCGCAGGGGAGACGGGGAATTCACCCCTCCACTTT
NA	TRBV6-5	TRBJ2-7	TRBD1	CASRDRSTHEQYF	TGTGCCAGCAGGGACAGGTCCACCCACGAGCAGTACTTC
NA	TRBV13	TRBJ1-1	NA	CASSFSDGGTEAFF	TGTGCCAGCAGCTTTTCTGATGGAGGCACTGAAGCTTTCTTT
NA	TRBV15	TRBJ2-7	NA	CATRGGGDNSYEQYF	TGTGCCACCAGGGGTGGTGGGGACAACTCCTACGAGCAGTACTTC
NA	TRBV21-1	TRBJ1-3	NA	CASSIENSRRDSGNTIYF	TGTGCCAGCAGCATCGAGAACTCTCGACGGGACTCTGGAAACACCATATATTTT
NA	TRBV7-2	TRBJ1-5	NA	CASSLEGNSNQPQHF	TGTGCCAGCAGCCTGGAGGGGAATAGCAATCAGCCCCAGCATTTT
NA	TRBV19	TRBJ1-3	NA	CASINSGNTIYF	TGTGCCAGTATTAACTCTGGAAACACCATATATTTT
NA	TRBV5-1	TRBJ2-7	TRBD2	CASSVAAGGRDEQYF	TGCGCCAGCAGCGTAGCTGCGGGGGGGCGAGACGAGCAGTACTTC
few	TRBV19	TRBJ2-3	NA	CASSPDRGLGTDTQYF	TGTGCCAGTAGCCCGGACAGAGGTTTAGGCACAGATACGCAGTATTTT
few	TRBV25-1	TRBJ1-5	NA	CASSERGSNQPQHF	TGTGCCAGCAGTGAAAGGGGGAGCAATCAGCCCCAGCATTTT
NA	TRBV10-3	TRBJ1-1	TRBD1	CAIRGTEMNTEAFF	TGTGCCATCAGGGGGACAGAGATGAACACTGAAGCTTTCTTT
NA	TRBV5-1	TRBJ2-1	TRBD2	CASSLLAYNEQFF	TGCGCCAGCAGCCTACTAGCGTACAATGAGCAGTTCTTC
once	TRBV11-1	TRBJ1-4	NA	CASSLELTNEKLFF	TGTGCCAGCAGCTTGGAGCTCACTAATGAAAAACTGTTTTTT
many	TRBV11-2	TRBJ2-1	TRBD2	CASSPGPAGAYNEQFF	TGTGCCAGCAGCCCGGGGCCAGCGGGGGCGTACAATGAGCAGTTCTTC
NA	TRBV9	TRBJ1-2	NA	CASSASRGISNYGYTF	TGTGCCAGCAGCGCCTCAAGGGGAATCTCTAACTATGGCTACACCTTC
NA	TRBV20-1	TRBJ2-7	NA	CSAGDTYEQYF	TGCAGTGCTGGGGACACCTACGAGCAGTACTTC
once	TRBV19	TRBJ1-5	NA	CASRDQGHSNQPQHF	TGTGCCAGTAGGGACCAGGGACATAGCAATCAGCCCCAGCATTTT
NA	TRBV7-2	TRBJ2-1	NA	CASSLGRGSEQFF	TGTGCCAGCAGCTTAGGCAGGGGTAGTGAGCAGTTCTTC
NA	TRBV6-5	TRBJ1-5	TRBD1	CASRFDRDSNQPQHF	TGTGCCAGCAGGTTCGACAGGGATAGCAATCAGCCCCAGCATTTT
NA	TRBV30	TRBJ1-1	TRBD1	CAWSPAGTGSVAFF	TGTGCCTGGAGCCCCGCCGGGACAGGGTCGGTGGCTTTCTTT
NA	TRBV5-6	TRBJ2-3	TRBD2	CASSGVGLAGPDTQYF	TGTGCCAGCAGCGGAGTAGGACTAGCGGGGCCAGATACGCAGTATTTT
NA	TRBV7-3	TRBJ2-1	NA	CASSLRRGLYNEQFF	TGTGCCAGCAGCTTACGGCGGGGGCTATACAATGAGCAGTTCTTC
NA	TRBV7-6	TRBJ2-5	TRBD2	CASSFQGLAGKETQYF	TGTGCCAGCAGCTTCCAAGGACTAGCGGGGAAAGAGACCCAGTACTTC
NA	TRBV7-7	TRBJ2-1	TRBD2	CASRKLAGGLGEQFF	TGTGCTAGCAGGAAACTAGCGGGGGGGCTGGGTGAGCAGTTCTTC
few	TRBV12-5	TRBJ2-5	NA	CASGSGTSSGLETQYF	TGTGCTAGTGGTTCCGGGACATCTTCGGGGCTAGAGACCCAGTACTTC
NA	TRBV11-3	TRBJ1-1	NA	CASSLGPTEAFF	TGTGCCAGCAGCTTAGGGCCAACTGAAGCTTTCTTT
NA	TRBV5-8	TRBJ2-4	TRBD2	CASSLVLVGGISQSNIQYF	TGTGCCAGCAGCTTGGTACTAGTCGGGGGGATTAGCCAAAGTAACATTCAGTACTTC
NA	TRBV9	TRBJ2-5	NA	CASSVGVKGGETQYF	TGTGCCAGCAGCGTAGGCGTTAAGGGAGGTGAGACCCAGTACTTC
once	TRBV12-3/TRBV12-4	TRBJ1-2	NA	CASSLRGWYGYTF	TGTGCCAGCAGTTTAAGGGGCTGGTATGGCTACACCTTC
once	TRBV2	TRBJ2-2	NA	CASSEQDRNTGELFF	TGTGCCAGCAGTGAACAGGACAGGAACACCGGGGAGCTGTTTTTT
NA	TRBV6-2/TRBV6-3	TRBJ2-1	TRBD2	CASSYSGGLNEQFF	TGTGCCAGCAGCTATAGCGGGGGGTTGAATGAGCAGTTCTTC
few	TRBV11-2	TRBJ1-4	NA	CASSLVGGGLNEKLFF	TGTGCCAGCAGCTTAGTCGGCGGGGGGCTGAATGAAAAACTGTTTTTT
NA	TRBV5-1	TRBJ1-1	NA	CASSLFTWPNTEAFF	TGCGCCAGCAGCTTATTTACGTGGCCGAACACTGAAGCTTTCTTT
once	TRBV5-1	TRBJ1-3	NA	CASSRQPVSGDSGNTIYF	TGCGCCAGCAGCCGCCAGCCCGTTTCGGGGGACTCTGGAAACACCATATATTTT
NA	TRBV18	TRBJ2-7	TRBD1	CASSPGVQAGTGPYEQYF	TGTGCCAGCTCACCAGGGGTTCAAGCCGGGACAGGACCCTACGAGCAGTACTTC
once	TRBV28	TRBJ1-1	NA	CASSYFLGTTNTEAFF	TGTGCCAGCAGTTATTTTTTGGGGACAACGAACACTGAAGCTTTCTTT
NA	TRBV10-3	TRBJ2-2	NA	CAISEPANTGELFF	TGTGCCATCAGTGAACCGGCGAACACCGGGGAGCTGTTTTTT
few	TRBV7-3	TRBJ1-1	NA	CASSLPGKAEAFF	TGTGCCAGCAGCTTACCAGGGAAGGCTGAAGCTTTCTTT
NA	TRBV19	TRBJ1-5	TRBD1	CASSPGTGGGLSNQPQHF	TGTGCCAGTAGCCCCGGGACAGGGGGCGGGTTAAGCAATCAGCCCCAGCATTTT
NA	TRBV24-1	TRBJ2-5	NA	CATSESRGGVETQYF	TGTGCCACCAGTGAGTCGCGGGGCGGCGTGGAGACCCAGTACTTC